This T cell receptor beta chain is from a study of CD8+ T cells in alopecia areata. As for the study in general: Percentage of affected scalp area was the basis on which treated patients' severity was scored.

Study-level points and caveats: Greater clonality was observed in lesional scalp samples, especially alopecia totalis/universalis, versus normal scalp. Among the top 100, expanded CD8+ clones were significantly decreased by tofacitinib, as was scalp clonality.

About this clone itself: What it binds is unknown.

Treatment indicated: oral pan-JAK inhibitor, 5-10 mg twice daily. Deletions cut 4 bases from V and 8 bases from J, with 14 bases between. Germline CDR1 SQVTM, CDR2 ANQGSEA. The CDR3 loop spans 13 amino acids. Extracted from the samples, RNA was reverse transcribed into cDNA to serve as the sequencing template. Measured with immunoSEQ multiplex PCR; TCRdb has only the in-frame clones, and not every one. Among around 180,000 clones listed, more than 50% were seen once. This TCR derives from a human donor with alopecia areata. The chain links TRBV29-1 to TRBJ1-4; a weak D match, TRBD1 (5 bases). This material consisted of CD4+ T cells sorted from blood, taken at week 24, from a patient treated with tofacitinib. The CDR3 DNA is TGCAGCGTTGCTGGCAGGACAACCGAAAAACTGTTTTTT. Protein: CSVAGRTTEKLFF.